This is a list of T cell receptor beta chains from one sample in a study of cytomegalovirus exposure and HLA in healthy donors. Clones were read by immunoSEQ multiplex PCR, and TCRdb kept only the in-frame ones, dropping some. The table has 75,000 to 95,000 clones, approximately 70% seen once. Sequenced input: PBMCs. The receptors shown here come from a man between 45 and 60 years old in good health and CMV-seronegative. Each CDR3 is given with its conserved first and last residue. Part of the rows lack a size; the others show once, few, many or a class for expanded clones.

abundance: -
j_gene: TRBJ2-7
v_gene: TRBV7-3
CDR3aa: CASSLRRTGVHEQYF

abundance: -
j_gene: TRBJ1-1
v_gene: TRBV2
CDR3aa: CAWGRGGTEAFF

abundance: -
j_gene: TRBJ2-7
v_gene: TRBV9
CDR3aa: CASSPTDRNYEQYF

abundance: -
j_gene: TRBJ2-7
v_gene: TRBV9
CDR3aa: CASGTGQDVYEQYF

abundance: -
j_gene: TRBJ1-1
v_gene: TRBV5-1
CDR3aa: CASSLGPGALNTEAFF

abundance: -
j_gene: TRBJ1-1
v_gene: TRBV6-4
CDR3aa: CASSDVNAGTEAFF

abundance: -
j_gene: TRBJ1-2
v_gene: TRBV7-6
CDR3aa: CASSPGGSFYGYTF

abundance: -
j_gene: TRBJ1-1
v_gene: TRBV2
CDR3aa: CASKGQGAVTEAFF

abundance: -
j_gene: TRBJ1-5
v_gene: TRBV4-3
CDR3aa: CASSQDGTGEGNQPQHF

abundance: -
j_gene: TRBJ2-2
v_gene: TRBV5-1
CDR3aa: CASSFERDGELFF

abundance: few
j_gene: TRBJ2-3
v_gene: TRBV5-1
CDR3aa: CASSMTSGSTDTQYF

abundance: -
j_gene: TRBJ1-2
v_gene: TRBV7-9
CDR3aa: CSSSRTGGYGYTF

abundance: -
j_gene: TRBJ2-1
v_gene: TRBV7-2
CDR3aa: CASSFRGSYNEQFF

abundance: -
j_gene: TRBJ2-7
v_gene: TRBV10-3
CDR3aa: CAINDGLADYEQYF

abundance: few
j_gene: TRBJ2-1
v_gene: TRBV4-3
CDR3aa: CASSRFQQGHEQFF

abundance: -
j_gene: TRBJ1-6
v_gene: TRBV5-1
CDR3aa: CASSLGQGAVPLHF

abundance: -
j_gene: TRBJ1-2
v_gene: TRBV10-3
CDR3aa: CAISESGDTYGYTF

abundance: -
j_gene: TRBJ2-1
v_gene: TRBV19
CDR3aa: CASSLNRGTEQFF